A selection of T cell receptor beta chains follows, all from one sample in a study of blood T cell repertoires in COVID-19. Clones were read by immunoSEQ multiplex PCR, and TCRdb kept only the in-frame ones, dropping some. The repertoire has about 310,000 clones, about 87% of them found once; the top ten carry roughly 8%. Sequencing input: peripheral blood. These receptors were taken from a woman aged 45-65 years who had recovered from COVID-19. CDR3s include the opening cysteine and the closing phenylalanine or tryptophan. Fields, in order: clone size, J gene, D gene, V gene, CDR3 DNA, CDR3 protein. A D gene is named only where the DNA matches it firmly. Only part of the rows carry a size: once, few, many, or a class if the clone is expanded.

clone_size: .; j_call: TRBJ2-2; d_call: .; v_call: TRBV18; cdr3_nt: TGTGCCAGCTCACCTTATGGGCAGACGAACACCGGGGAGCTGTTTTTT; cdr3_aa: CASSPYGQTNTGELFF
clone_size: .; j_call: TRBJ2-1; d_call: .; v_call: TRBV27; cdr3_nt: .; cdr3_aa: CASSLGTGVTNEQFF
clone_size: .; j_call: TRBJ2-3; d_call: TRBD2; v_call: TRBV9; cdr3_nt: TGTGCCAGCAGCGTAGGGACCCTTGGTCCGCGGGAGATCCCCAAAGGGACAGATACGCAGTATTTT; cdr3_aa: CASSVGTLGPREIPKGTDTQYF
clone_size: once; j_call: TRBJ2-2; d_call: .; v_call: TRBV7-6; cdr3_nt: TGTGCCAGCAGCCTCTCGTTCGGGGTCTCGCGCGGCGGGAACACCGGGGAGCTGTTTTTT; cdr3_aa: CASSLSFGVSRGGNTGELFF
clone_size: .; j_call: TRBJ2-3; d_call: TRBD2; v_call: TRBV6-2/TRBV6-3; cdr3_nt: TGTGCCAGCAGTTTGGGACTAGCCAACACAGATACGCAGTATTTT; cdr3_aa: CASSLGLANTDTQYF
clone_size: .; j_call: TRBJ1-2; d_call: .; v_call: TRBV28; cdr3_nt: TGTGCCAGCAGTCTCACTGGGGCAGGCTATGGCTACACCTTC; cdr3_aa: CASSLTGAGYGYTF
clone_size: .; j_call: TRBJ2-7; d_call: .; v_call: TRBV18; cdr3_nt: TGTGCCAGCTCACCACAACAATCCTACGAGCAGTACTTC; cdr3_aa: CASSPQQSYEQYF
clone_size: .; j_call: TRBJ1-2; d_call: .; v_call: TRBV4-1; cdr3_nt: TGCGCCAGCAGCCAACCAGGTGCTAACTATGGCTACACCTTC; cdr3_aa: CASSQPGANYGYTF
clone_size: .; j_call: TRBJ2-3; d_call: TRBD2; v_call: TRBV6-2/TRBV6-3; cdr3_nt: TGTGCCAGCAGTTACTCTAGGACTAGGCGCACAGATACGCAGTATTTT; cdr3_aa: CASSYSRTRRTDTQYF
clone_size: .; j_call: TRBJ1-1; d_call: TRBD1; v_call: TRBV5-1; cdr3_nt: TGCGCCAGCAGCCTTACAGGGGGCGCGCCTGAAGCTTTCTTT; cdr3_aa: CASSLTGGAPEAFF
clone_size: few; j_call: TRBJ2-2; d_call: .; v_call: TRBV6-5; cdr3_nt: TGTGCCAGCAGCCTCGACTATACCGGGGAGCTGTTTTTT; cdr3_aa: CASSLDYTGELFF
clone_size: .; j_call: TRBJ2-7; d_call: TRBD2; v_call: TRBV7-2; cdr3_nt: TGTGCCAGCAGCCCCTGGACTAGCGGGGACGAGCAGTACTTC; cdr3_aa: CASSPWTSGDEQYF
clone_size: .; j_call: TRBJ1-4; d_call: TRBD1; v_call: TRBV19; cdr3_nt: TGTGCCAGCCGGACAGGCACTGAAAAACTGTTTTTT; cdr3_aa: CASRTGTEKLFF
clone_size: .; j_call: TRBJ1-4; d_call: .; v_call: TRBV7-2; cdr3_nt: TGTGCCAGCAGCTTGGATAGCCATGAAAAACTGTTTTTT; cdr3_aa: CASSLDSHEKLFF
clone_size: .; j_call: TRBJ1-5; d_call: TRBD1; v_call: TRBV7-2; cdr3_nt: TGTGCCAGCAGCTTAGTTGGGACAGGGTGGAGTCAGCCCCAGCATTTT; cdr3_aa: CASSLVGTGWSQPQHF
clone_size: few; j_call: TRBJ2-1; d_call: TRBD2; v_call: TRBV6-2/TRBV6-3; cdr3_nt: TGTGCCAGCAGTGGCCCCGGGACTAGCGGGAGGGCCAGTGAGCAGTTCTTC; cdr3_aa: CASSGPGTSGRASEQFF
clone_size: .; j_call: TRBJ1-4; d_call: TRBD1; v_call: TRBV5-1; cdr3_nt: TGCGCCAGCAGCTTGGGACAGGGGGCTGAAAAACTGTTTTTT; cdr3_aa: CASSLGQGAEKLFF